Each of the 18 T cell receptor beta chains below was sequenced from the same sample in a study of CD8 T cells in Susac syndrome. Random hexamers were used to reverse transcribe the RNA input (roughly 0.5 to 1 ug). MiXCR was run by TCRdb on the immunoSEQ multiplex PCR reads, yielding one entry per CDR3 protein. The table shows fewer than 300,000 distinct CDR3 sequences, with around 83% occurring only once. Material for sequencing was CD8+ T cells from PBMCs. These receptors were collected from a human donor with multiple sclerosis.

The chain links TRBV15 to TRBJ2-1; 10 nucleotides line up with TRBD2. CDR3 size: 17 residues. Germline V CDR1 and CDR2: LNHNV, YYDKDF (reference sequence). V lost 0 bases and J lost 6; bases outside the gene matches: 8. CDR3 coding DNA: TGTGCCACCAGCAGAGATCTGGTACTAGCGGGACCCAATGAGCAGTTCTTC. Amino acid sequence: CATSRDLVLAGPNEQFF.

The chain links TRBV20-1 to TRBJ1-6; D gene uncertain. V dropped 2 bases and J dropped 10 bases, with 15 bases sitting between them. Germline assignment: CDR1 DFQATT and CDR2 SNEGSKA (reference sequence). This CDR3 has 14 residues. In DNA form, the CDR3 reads TGCAGTGCTAGAAGGATACAGCCTGAGTCACCCCTCCACTTT. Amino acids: CSARRIQPESPLHF.

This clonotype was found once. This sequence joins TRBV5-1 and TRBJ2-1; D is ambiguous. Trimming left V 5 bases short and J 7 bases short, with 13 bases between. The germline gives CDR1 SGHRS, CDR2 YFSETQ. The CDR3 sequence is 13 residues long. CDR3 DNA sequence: TGCGCCAGCAGTCCCATTACGGAGAATGAGCAGTTCTTC. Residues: CASSPITENEQFF.

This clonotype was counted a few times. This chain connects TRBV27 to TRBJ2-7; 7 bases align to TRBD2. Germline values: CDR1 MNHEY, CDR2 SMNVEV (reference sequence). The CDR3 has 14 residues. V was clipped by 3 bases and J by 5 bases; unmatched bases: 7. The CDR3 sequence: CASSLGGPMNEQYF. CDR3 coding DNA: TGTGCCAGCAGTTTGGGAGGGCCTATGAACGAGCAGTACTTC.

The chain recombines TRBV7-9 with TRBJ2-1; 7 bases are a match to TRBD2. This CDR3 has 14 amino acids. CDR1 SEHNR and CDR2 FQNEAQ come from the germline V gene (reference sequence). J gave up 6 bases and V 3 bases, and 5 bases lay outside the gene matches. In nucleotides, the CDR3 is TGTGCCAGCAGCTTTGCGGGAGAGGGCAATGAGCAGTTCTTC. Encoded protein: CASSFAGEGNEQFF.

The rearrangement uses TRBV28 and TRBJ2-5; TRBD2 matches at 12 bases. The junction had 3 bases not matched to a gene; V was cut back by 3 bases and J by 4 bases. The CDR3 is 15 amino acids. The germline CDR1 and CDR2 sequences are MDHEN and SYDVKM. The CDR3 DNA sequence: TGTGCCAGCAGTTTCCTGACTAGCGGGGGAGAGACCCAGTACTTC. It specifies CASSFLTSGGETQYF.

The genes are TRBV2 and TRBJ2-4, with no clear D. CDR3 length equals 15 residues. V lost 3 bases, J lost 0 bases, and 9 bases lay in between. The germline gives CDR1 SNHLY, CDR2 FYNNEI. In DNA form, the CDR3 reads TGTGCCAGCAGTGATGGGCAGCTAGCCAAAAACATTCAGTACTTC. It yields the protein CASSDGQLAKNIQYF. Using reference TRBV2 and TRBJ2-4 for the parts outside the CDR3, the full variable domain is EPEVTQTPSHQVTQMGQEVILRCVPISNHLYFYWYRQILGQKVEFLVSFYNNEISEKSEIFDDQFSVERPDGSNFTLKIRSTKLEDSAMYFCASSDGQLAKNIQYFGAGTRLSVL.

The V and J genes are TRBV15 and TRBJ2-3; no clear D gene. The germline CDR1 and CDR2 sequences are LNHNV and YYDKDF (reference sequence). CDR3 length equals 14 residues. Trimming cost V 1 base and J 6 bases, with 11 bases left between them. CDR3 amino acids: CATSRVGGADTQYF. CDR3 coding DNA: TGTGCCACCAGCAGAGTGGGCGGCGCGGATACGCAGTATTTT.

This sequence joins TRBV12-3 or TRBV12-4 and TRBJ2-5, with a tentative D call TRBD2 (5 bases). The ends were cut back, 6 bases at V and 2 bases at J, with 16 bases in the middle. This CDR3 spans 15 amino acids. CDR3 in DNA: TGTGCCAGCAGCGACGGGCGGGCGCGACAAGAGACCCAGTACTTC. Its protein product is CASSDGRARQETQYF.

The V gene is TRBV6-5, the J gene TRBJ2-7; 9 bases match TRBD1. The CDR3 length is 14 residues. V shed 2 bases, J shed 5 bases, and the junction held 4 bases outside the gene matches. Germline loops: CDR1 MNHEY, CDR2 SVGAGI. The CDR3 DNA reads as TGTGCCAGCAGTTACAGGGACAGGGAACACGAGCAGTACTTC. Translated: CASSYRDREHEQYF.

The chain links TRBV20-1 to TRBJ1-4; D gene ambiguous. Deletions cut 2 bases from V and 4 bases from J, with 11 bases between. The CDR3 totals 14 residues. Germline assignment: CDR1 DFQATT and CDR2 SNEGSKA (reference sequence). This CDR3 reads CSARSGRSNEKLFF. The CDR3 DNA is TGCAGTGCTAGATCCGGCAGGAGTAATGAAAAACTGTTTTTT.

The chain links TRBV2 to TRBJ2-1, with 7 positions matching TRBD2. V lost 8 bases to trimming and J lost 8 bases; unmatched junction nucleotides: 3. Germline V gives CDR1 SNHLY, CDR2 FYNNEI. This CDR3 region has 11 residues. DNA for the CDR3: TGTGCCAGCGGGAGGGAGGATGAGCAGTTCTTC. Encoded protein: CASGREDEQFF. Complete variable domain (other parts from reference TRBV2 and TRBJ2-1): EPEVTQTPSHQVTQMGQEVILRCVPISNHLYFYWYRQILGQKVEFLVSFYNNEISEKSEIFDDQFSVERPDGSNFTLKIRSTKLEDSAMYFCASGREDEQFFGPGTRLTVL.

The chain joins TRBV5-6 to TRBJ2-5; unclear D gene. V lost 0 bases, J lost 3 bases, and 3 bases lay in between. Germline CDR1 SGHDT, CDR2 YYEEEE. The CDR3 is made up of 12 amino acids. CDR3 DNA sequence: TGTGCCAGCAGCTTGGGCAAAGAGACCCAGTACTTC. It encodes CASSLGKETQYF. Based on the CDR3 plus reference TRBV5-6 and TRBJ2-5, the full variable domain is DAGVTQSPTHLIKTRGQQVTLRCSPKSGHDTVSWYQQALGQGPQFIFQYYEEEERQRGNFPDRFSGHQFPNYSSELNVNALLLGDSALYLCASSLGKETQYFGPGTRLLVL.

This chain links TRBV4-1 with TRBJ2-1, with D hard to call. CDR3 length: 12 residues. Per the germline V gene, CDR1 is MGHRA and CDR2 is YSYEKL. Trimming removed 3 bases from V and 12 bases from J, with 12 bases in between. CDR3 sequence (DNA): TGCGCCAGCAGCCATCCACCCAACGGGCAGTTCTTC. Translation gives CASSHPPNGQFF.

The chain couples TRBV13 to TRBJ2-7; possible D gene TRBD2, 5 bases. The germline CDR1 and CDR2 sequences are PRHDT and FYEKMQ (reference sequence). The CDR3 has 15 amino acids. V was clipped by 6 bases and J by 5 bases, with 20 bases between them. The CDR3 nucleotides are TGTGCCAGCAGTGGCGGGCTCGTGTCCCTCGACGAGCAGTACTTC. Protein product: CASSGGLVSLDEQYF.

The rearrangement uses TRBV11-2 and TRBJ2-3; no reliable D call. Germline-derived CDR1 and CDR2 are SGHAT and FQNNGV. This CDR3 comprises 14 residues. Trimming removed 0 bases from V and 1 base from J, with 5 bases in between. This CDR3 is CASSLERGTDTQYF. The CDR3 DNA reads TGTGCCAGCAGCTTAGAAAGAGGCACAGATACGCAGTATTTT.

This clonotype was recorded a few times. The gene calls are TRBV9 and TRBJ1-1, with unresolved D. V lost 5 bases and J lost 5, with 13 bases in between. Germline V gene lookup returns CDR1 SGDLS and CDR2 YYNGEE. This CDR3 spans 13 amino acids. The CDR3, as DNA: TGTGCCAGCAGTGAGGGAGGGCATACTGAAGCTTTCTTT. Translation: CASSEGGHTEAFF.

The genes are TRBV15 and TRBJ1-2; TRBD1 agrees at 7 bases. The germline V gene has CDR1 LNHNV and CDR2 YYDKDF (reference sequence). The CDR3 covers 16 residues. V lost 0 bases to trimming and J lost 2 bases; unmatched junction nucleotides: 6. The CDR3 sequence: CATSRDRGESNYGYTF. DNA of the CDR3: TGTGCCACCAGCAGAGACAGGGGGGAGTCGAACTATGGCTACACCTTC.